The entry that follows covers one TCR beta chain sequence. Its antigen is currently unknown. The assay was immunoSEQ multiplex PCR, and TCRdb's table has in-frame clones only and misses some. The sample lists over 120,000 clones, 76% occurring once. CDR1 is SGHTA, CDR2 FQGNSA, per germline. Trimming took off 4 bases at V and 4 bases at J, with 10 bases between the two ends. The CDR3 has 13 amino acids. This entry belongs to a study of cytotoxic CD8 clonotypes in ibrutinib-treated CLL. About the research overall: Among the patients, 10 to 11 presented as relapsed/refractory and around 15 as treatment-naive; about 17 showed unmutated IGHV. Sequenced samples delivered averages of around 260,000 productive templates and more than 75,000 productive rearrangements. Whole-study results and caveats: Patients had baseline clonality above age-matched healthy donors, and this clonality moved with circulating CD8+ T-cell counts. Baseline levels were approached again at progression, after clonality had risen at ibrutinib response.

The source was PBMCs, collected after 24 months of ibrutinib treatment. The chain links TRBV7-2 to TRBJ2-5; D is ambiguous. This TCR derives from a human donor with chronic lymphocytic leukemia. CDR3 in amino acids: CASSSFMGETQYF. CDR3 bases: TGTGCCAGCAGCTCCTTTATGGGAGAGACCCAGTACTTC.